The clone carrying this T cell receptor (beta chain) occurred a few times. Its antigen is unidentified. TCRdb re-called the reads with MiXCR, one entry per CDR3 protein. The sample has approximately 600,000 distinct CDR3 sequences; 40% are singletons. This entry belongs to a study of T cell repertoires in cytomegalovirus infection. The wider study: It was recently identified HLA-C-restricted and well-studied HLA-B-restricted CMV epitopes that the study used.

Points from the study as a whole: CMV-specific TCR beta clonotypes restricted by HLA-C dominated the ex vivo response.

Germline values: CDR1 ENHRY, CDR2 SYGVKD. V trimming: 11 bases; J trimming: 2 bases; junction bases outside the gene matches: 6. The CDR3 spans 13 residues. The specimen was cultured PBMCs, collected from culture after CMV antigen stimulation. The sequence was obtained from a human donor in good health (CMV status not recorded). Some clones in this sample may be carry-over from other donors' samples. V and J are TRBV10-3 and TRBJ2-7, with 10 bases matching TRBD1. CDR3: CACGQGVPYEQYF. DNA of the CDR3: TGTGCCTGCGGACAGGGGGTCCCCTACGAGCAGTACTTC.